This is a list of T cell receptor beta chains from one sample in a study of T cell responses to AZD1222 COVID-19 vaccine. The repertoire was sequenced with immunoSEQ multiplex PCR; TCRdb's copy has only in-frame clones and lacks some. The sample shows under 150,000 clones, around 89% of them seen only once. The source was peripheral blood, collected on day 0 of MenACWY control vaccination. The receptors come from an adult in good health. CDR3s include the opening cysteine and the closing phenylalanine or tryptophan. The D gene is left open where the match is weak. Rows give clone size only sometimes, using once, few, many, or a class for an expanded clone.

v_gene	j_gene	d_gene	abundance	CDR3aa	CDR3nt
TRBV6-2/TRBV6-3	TRBJ1-1	.	.	CASSRKGNTEAFF	TGTGCCAGCAGCAGAAAAGGAAACACTGAAGCTTTCTTT
TRBV7-9	TRBJ1-3	.	.	CASSLEPTTNTGNTIYF	TGTGCCAGCAGCTTAGAACCCACAACGAACACTGGAAACACCATATATTTT
TRBV6-1	TRBJ2-7	.	.	CASSGPQDGLSYEQYF	TGTGCCAGCAGTGGCCCCCAAGACGGACTCTCCTACGAGCAGTACTTC
TRBV21-1	TRBJ2-1	.	.	CASSRGGQGTPGNEQFF	TGTGCCAGCAGCAGAGGGGGACAGGGAACCCCGGGCAATGAGCAGTTCTTC
TRBV30	TRBJ1-6	TRBD1	.	CAWSDRQGANSPLHF	TGTGCCTGGAGTGATAGACAGGGGGCGAATTCACCCCTCCACTTT
TRBV24-1	TRBJ2-1	.	.	CATSDPSRLQFF	TGTGCCACCAGTGACCCTTCAAGGCTACAGTTCTTC
TRBV6-2/TRBV6-3	TRBJ2-1	.	.	CASSYYAGGYNEQFF	TGTGCCAGCAGTTACTACGCAGGAGGATACAATGAGCAGTTCTTC
TRBV18	TRBJ1-1	.	.	CASSPPTGRLNTEAFF	TGTGCCAGCTCACCACCGACGGGACGGCTGAACACTGAAGCTTTCTTT
TRBV2	TRBJ2-5	.	.	CASNRDQETQYF	TGTGCCAGCAACAGGGACCAAGAGACCCAGTACTTC
TRBV30	TRBJ2-7	TRBD1	.	CAWSAGTGSYEQYF	TGTGCCTGGAGTGCCGGGACAGGGTCCTACGAGCAGTACTTC
TRBV15	TRBJ1-5	.	once	CATSRDQQDSVAQHF	TGTGCCACCAGCAGAGATCAGCAGGACTCGGTAGCCCAGCATTTT
TRBV10-2	TRBJ2-1	.	.	CASSEGLGGAYNEQFF	TGCGCCAGCAGTGAGGGGCTGGGAGGCGCCTACAATGAGCAGTTCTTC
TRBV5-6	TRBJ2-7	.	.	CASSLGSSSYEQYF	TGTGCCAGCAGCTTGGGGTCTAGCAGCTACGAGCAGTACTTC
TRBV2	TRBJ1-5	.	.	CASSERRVHQPQHF	TGTGCCAGCAGTGAACGTAGGGTACATCAGCCCCAGCATTTT
TRBV13	TRBJ2-7	TRBD1	.	CASRPPGGANEQYF	TGTGCCAGCAGGCCCCCAGGGGGAGCTAACGAGCAGTACTTC
TRBV9	TRBJ1-2	.	once	CASSVVPGGYTF	TGTGCCAGCAGCGTAGTTCCGGGTGGCTACACCTTC
TRBV5-5	TRBJ1-4	.	once	CASSLGRAGDEKLFF	TGTGCCAGCAGCTTGGGCCGGGCGGGCGATGAAAAACTGTTTTTT
TRBV7-8	TRBJ2-5	TRBD1	.	CASRLRGRETQYF	TGTGCCAGCAGGTTGAGGGGGCGGGAGACCCAGTACTTC
TRBV18	TRBJ1-6	TRBD1	.	CASSPTGDNSPLHF	TGTGCCAGCTCACCTACAGGGGATAATTCACCCCTCCACTTT
TRBV29-1	TRBJ1-1	.	few	CSGHPRTNEAFF	TGCAGCGGCCACCCAAGGACAAATGAAGCTTTCTTT
TRBV5-6	TRBJ1-2	.	.	CASSLGQRGGYTF	TGTGCCAGCAGCTTGGGCCAAAGGGGCGGCTACACCTTC
TRBV5-5	TRBJ2-7	TRBD1	.	CASSFLRDSSYEQYF	TGTGCCAGCAGCTTCCTCCGGGACAGCTCCTACGAGCAGTACTTC
TRBV7-2	TRBJ2-2	TRBD2	.	CASSRTSAVTGELFF	TGTGCCAGCAGCCGGACTAGCGCAGTCACCGGGGAGCTGTTTTTT